This TCR beta chain was obtained from a study of blood T cell repertoires in COVID-19. About the research overall: The study drew acute and convalescent COVID-19 samples from the United States, Italy and Spain. Sources were T cells, B-cell-depleted T cells, or PBMCs; the material itself was cDNA or gDNA.

Original processing notes: Cell counts per sample came from amplifying reference gene primers. Produced via immunoSEQ multiplex PCR; TCRdb's table is partial and in-frame only. V, J and clone size are taken as reported in that table, and D and trimming were inferred from the DNA itself. The data hold 390,000 or so clones, with 90% observed a single time. The CDR3 loop spans 15 amino acids. V was clipped by 6 bases and J by 2 bases; unmatched bases: 9. Germline V gene data show CDR1 as SGHVS and CDR2 as FNYEAQ. The chain is built from TRBV7-6 and TRBJ2-5; 7 positions match TRBD2. The source of this sequence is a man younger than 30 with active or convalescent COVID-19. Sequencing was done on a sample of peripheral blood. DNA of the CDR3: TGTGCCAGCAGTAACCGGGAGGAAACACAAGAGACCCAGTACTTC. Its protein product is CASSNREETQETQYF.